Listed here are 25 T cell receptor beta chains from one sample, sequenced in a study of breast tumors, draining lymph nodes, adjacent tissues. TCRdb analysed the multiplex PCR reads with MiXCR anew, one entry per CDR3 protein. Here the sample spans under 20,000 distinct CDR3 sequences, around two fifths being singletons. Sequenced input: breast tumor tissue. These receptors all come from a female donor with breast cancer. Some clones in this sample may be carry-over from other donors' samples.

V is TRBV20-1 and J is TRBJ2-1, with 9 positions matching TRBD1. The ends lost 4 bases at V and 6 bases at J; junction bases unmatched: 10. Germline V lookup: CDR1 DFQATT, CDR2 SNEGSKA (reference sequence). The CDR3 loop spans 15 amino acids. CDR3 DNA: TGCAGTGCTAAACGGACAGGGGAGGGTTCCAATGAGCAGTTCTTC. It encodes CSAKRTGEGSNEQFF.

By share, this clonotype ranks as medium-sized (0.01 to 0.1%). This chain connects TRBV20-1 to TRBJ2-7; weak D call: TRBD2 (5 bases). Germline V gene lookup returns CDR1 DFQATT and CDR2 SNEGSKA (reference sequence). The germline V and J ends were trimmed by 0 bases and 2 bases, with 11 bases remaining between them. CDR3 length equals 14 residues. This CDR3 is CSARDHSGAYEQYF. CDR3 DNA sequence: TGCAGTGCTAGAGATCACAGCGGTGCCTACGAGCAGTACTTC.

This clonotype was counted ten times or more. The CDR3 protein is CASISTLGTGELFF. CDR3 bases: TGTGCCAGTATCTCCACCTTAGGAACCGGGGAGCTGTTTTTT. The V and J genes are TRBV19 and TRBJ2-2; no clear D gene. The V end lost 7 bases, the J end lost 5 bases, and 14 bases lay between the germline ends. CDR1 and CDR2 from the germline V gene are LNHDA and SQIVND (reference sequence). There are 14 residues in the CDR3. The whole variable domain, filled in from reference TRBV19 and TRBJ2-2, reads DGGITQSPKYLFRKEGQNVTLSCEQNLNHDAMYWYRQDPGQGLRLIYYSQIVNDFQKGDIAEGYSVSREKKESFPLTVTSAQKNPTAFYLCASISTLGTGELFFGEGSRLTVL.

By its share, this clonotype is medium-sized. This sequence joins TRBV24-1 and TRBJ2-1; 11 bases fit TRBD1. Unmatched junction bases numbered 12, after V lost 3 bases and J lost 12 bases. The CDR3 sequence is 16 residues long. Per germline, CDR1 KGHDR and CDR2 SFDVKD. The CDR3 loop is CATSDAPGTGGNRQFF. The CDR3 coding sequence is TGTGCCACCAGTGATGCCCCCGGGACAGGGGGTAATCGGCAGTTCTTC.

The chain joins TRBV20-1 to TRBJ1-5, with D unclear. The germline gives CDR1 DFQATT, CDR2 SNEGSKA (reference sequence). Trimming pared 1 base from V and 1 base from J, leaving 26 bases between. The CDR3 spans 20 residues. Written as DNA, the CDR3 is TGCAGTGCTAGAGTCCCCATGAGGTACGGAGGGCTAGACAGCAATCAGCCCCAGCATTTT. It translates to CSARVPMRYGGLDSNQPQHF.

The J gene is TRBJ2-7, the V gene TRBV5-1; 7 positions agree with TRBD2. V lost 4 bases and J lost 5; bases outside the gene matches: 6. This CDR3 region has 13 residues. Germline CDR1 reads SGHRS; CDR2 reads YFSETQ. The CDR3 protein is CASSVGRGNEQYF. The CDR3 coding sequence is TGCGCCAGCAGCGTTGGGAGGGGTAACGAGCAGTACTTC. Full variable domain (outside the CDR3, taken from reference TRBV5-1 and TRBJ2-7): KAGVTQTPRYLIKTRGQQVTLSCSPISGHRSVSWYQQTPGQGLQFLFEYFSETQRNKGNFPGRFSGRQFSNSRSEMNVSTLELGDSALYLCASSVGRGNEQYFGPGTRLTVT.

The chain carries TRBV5-1 and TRBJ2-1, with TRBD2 as a possible D gene (6 bases). V was trimmed by 8 bases and J by 4 bases, leaving 16 bases between them. This CDR3 has 14 residues. The V gene's germline CDR1 is SGHRS and CDR2 YFSETQ. The CDR3 here is CASTGTPGYNEQFF. The CDR3, as DNA: TGCGCCAGTACCGGGACTCCGGGTTACAATGAGCAGTTCTTC.

This clonotype rates as medium-sized (0.01 to 0.1%). The junction does not match germline at one end; this may be a read error. This chain links TRBV12-3 or TRBV12-4 with TRBJ2-7, with 9 positions matching TRBD2. This CDR3 spans 16 amino acids. CDR3 in DNA: TGTGCCAGCACCGAAGGAGGCGGGAGGGCCTCCCACGAGCAGTACTTC. Residues: CASTEGGGRASHEQYF.

This clonotype appeared many times. The chain joins TRBV6-1 to TRBJ2-7; D perhaps matches TRBD2 (5 bases). Between the trimmed V and J ends, which lost 3 bases and 3 bases, there was a span of 9 bases. This CDR3 region has 13 residues. The germline V gene has CDR1 MNHNS and CDR2 SASEGT. The CDR3 nucleotides are TGTGCCAGCAGTGACTCCGGAGGCTACGAGCAGTACTTC. Amino acids: CASSDSGGYEQYF.

This clonotype was seen at least ten times. The chain joins TRBV28 to TRBJ2-3; D remains unclear. V was trimmed by 5 bases and J by 6 bases, leaving 12 bases between them. Per the germline V gene, CDR1 is MDHEN and CDR2 is SYDVKM. The CDR3 is made up of 13 amino acids. The CDR3 reads CASSPQTADTQYF. The CDR3 DNA reads TGTGCCAGCAGTCCCCAGACCGCCGATACGCAGTATTTT.

This clonotype was counted ten times or more. The gene calls are TRBV5-8 and TRBJ1-2; TRBD1 matches at 7 bases. Germline V gene data show CDR1 as SGHTS and CDR2 as YDEGEE. The CDR3 spans 18 residues. J gave up 0 bases and V 0 bases, and 11 bases lay outside the gene matches. This CDR3 is CASSLEGFWTGPNYGYTF. CDR3 coding DNA: TGTGCCAGCAGCTTGGAGGGGTTTTGGACAGGACCTAACTATGGCTACACCTTC.

This clonotype was seen many times. The gene calls are TRBV12-5 and TRBJ2-7, with 7 bases aligning to TRBD2. Trimming took 3 bases from V and 3 from J; bases not matched to a gene: 14. Germline lookup yields CDR1 LGHNT and CDR2 FRNRAP. This CDR3 has 17 amino acids. CDR3 residues: CASGFVPPGGRNYEQYF. The DNA for the CDR3 is TGTGCTAGTGGTTTCGTTCCCCCGGGCGGGAGAAACTACGAGCAGTACTTC.

By its share, this clonotype is medium-sized. The chain couples TRBV10-3 to TRBJ2-3; D is unresolved. Deletions cut 5 bases from V and 6 bases from J, with 15 bases between. The CDR3 is 14 residues long. CDR1 is ENHRY and CDR2 is SYGVKD in the germline V gene. The DNA of the CDR3 is TGTGCCATCAGTTGGACCTCGGCCGGGGATACGCAGTATTTT. Its translation: CAISWTSAGDTQYF.

This clonotype is a singleton in its sample. This may be a read error, as it is one base from a much larger clone. The chain's CDR3 is CASSHQMALAGGGGELFF. For the CDR3, the DNA is TGTGCCAGCAGTCACCAAATGGCTCTAGCGGGAGGGGGCGGGGAGCTGTTTTTT. The V gene is TRBV6-5, the J gene TRBJ2-2; 12 bases line up with TRBD2. Germline loops: CDR1 MNHEY, CDR2 SVGAGI. CDR3 length: 18 amino acids. The V and J ends lost 5 bases and 7 bases, in that order; junction bases with no gene match: 14.

There are many counts of this clonotype. The chain uses TRBV6-5 and TRBJ2-7; TRBD1 aligns across 12 bases. V lost 5 bases, J lost 6 bases, and 5 bases stayed unmatched. The CDR3 runs to 14 residues. CDR1 is MNHEY, CDR2 SVGAGI, per germline. The CDR3 here is CASSPGTGGSEQYF. The CDR3 coding sequence is TGTGCCAGCAGTCCCGGGACAGGGGGCTCCGAGCAGTACTTC.

Turning to this clonotype: An end of the junction does not agree with germline; a read error may underlie this. The chain carries TRBV19 and TRBJ1-3; D ambiguous. Germline V lookup: CDR1 LNHDA, CDR2 SQIVND (reference sequence). The CDR3 contains 16 residues. The CDR3 is CAGRPGLRNSGNTIYF. The CDR3 region has the DNA TGTGCCGGTAGACCAGGACTGAGGAACTCTGGAAACACCATATATTTT.

The chain is built from TRBV5-1 and TRBJ2-1; TRBD1 or TRBD2 may be the D gene (5 bases each). In germline, CDR1 is SGHRS, CDR2 YFSETQ. The ends were cut back, 4 bases at V and 5 bases at J, with 25 bases in the middle. The CDR3 covers 18 residues. The CDR3 region has the DNA TGCGCCAGCAGCCCGGGAAAGGGACGTCTCGAACCGGACAATGAGCAGTTCTTC. Translated, it gives CASSPGKGRLEPDNEQFF.

This chain joins TRBV5-1 and TRBJ1-4; 12 nucleotides line up with TRBD1. V shed 1 base, J shed 4 bases, and the junction held 8 bases outside the gene matches. The CDR3 is made up of 18 amino acids. CDR1 is SGHRS, CDR2 YFSETQ, per germline. CDR3 sequence: CASSLRGDRGQFNEKLFF. The CDR3 DNA sequence: TGCGCCAGCAGCTTGAGGGGGGACAGGGGGCAATTTAATGAAAAACTGTTTTTT. The full variable domain, with the rest looked up from reference TRBV5-1 and TRBJ1-4, is KAGVTQTPRYLIKTRGQQVTLSCSPISGHRSVSWYQQTPGQGLQFLFEYFSETQRNKGNFPGRFSGRQFSNSRSEMNVSTLELGDSALYLCASSLRGDRGQFNEKLFFGSGTQLSVL.

This clonotype was picked up one time. The V call is TRBV6-5, the J call TRBJ1-6, with TRBD1 identical over 8 bases. The CDR3 is made up of 16 amino acids. The V gene end was trimmed by 11 bases and the J gene end by 2 bases; junction bases not matched to a gene: 11. The germline V gene encodes CDR1 MNHEY and CDR2 SVGAGI. The CDR3 sequence: CADSQPGGPYNSPLHF. DNA of the CDR3: TGTGCCGACAGTCAGCCAGGGGGCCCCTATAATTCACCCCTCCACTTT.

This clonotype has just a few counts. The junction differs from germline at one of its ends, possibly a read error. The J gene is TRBJ2-7, the V gene TRBV19, with a weak D call TRBD1 (6 bases). Germline V gene sequence: CDR1 LNHDA, CDR2 SQIVND (reference sequence). The CDR3 has 11 residues. CDR3 loop: CATTQGREQVF. The DNA for the CDR3 is TGTGCCACCACTCAGGGGCGCGAGCAGGTCTTC.

Ten or more counts support this clonotype. The genes are TRBV7-6 and TRBJ2-1; D may be TRBD1 (5 bases). The CDR3 loop spans 13 amino acids. Germline-derived CDR1 and CDR2 are SGHVS and FNYEAQ. V was trimmed by 4 bases and J by 8 bases, leaving 12 bases between them. The CDR3 loop is CASSSQGLHEQFF. The CDR3 DNA follows: TGTGCCAGCAGCTCTCAGGGATTACATGAGCAGTTCTTC. Full variable domain (missing parts from reference TRBV7-6 and TRBJ2-1): GAGVSQSPRYKVTKRGQDVALRCDPISGHVSLYWYRQALGQGPEFLTYFNYEAQQDKSGLPNDRFSAERPEGSISTLTIQRTEQRDSAMYRCASSSQGLHEQFFGPGTRLTVL.

The rearrangement joins TRBV4-3 to TRBJ1-2; 7 nucleotides agree with TRBD1. The CDR3 consists of 17 residues. V lost 0 bases to trimming and J lost 1 base; unmatched junction nucleotides: 8. Germline loops: CDR1 LGHNA, CDR2 YSLEER. Here the CDR3 reads CASSQDLTQGVNYGYTF. Here the CDR3 DNA reads TGCGCCAGCAGCCAAGATCTAACCCAGGGGGTTAACTATGGCTACACCTTC.

This clonotype was picked up many times. This clone may be a read error of a much larger clone one base away. The chain uses TRBV25-1 and TRBJ2-3, with D possibly matching TRBD1 (5 bases). Germline assignment: CDR1 MGHDK and CDR2 SYGVNS. The CDR3 has 12 amino acids. CDR3 in amino acids: CASSEDTGTQYF. For the CDR3, the DNA is TGTGCCAGCAGTGAAGACACAGGTACGCAGTATTTT.

This clonotype was observed at least ten times. V and J are TRBV6-1 and TRBJ1-2, with a tentative D call TRBD1 (5 bases). V was shortened by 4 bases and J by 4 bases, with 16 bases between the two germline ends. This CDR3 is built from 15 residues. Germline V CDR1 and CDR2: MNHNS, SASEGT. The CDR3 reads CASSASVEGSYGYTF. CDR3 DNA: TGTGCCAGCAGTGCAAGCGTGGAGGGGAGCTATGGCTACACCTTC.

This clonotype occurred many times. This chain links TRBV7-9 with TRBJ2-1, with D tentatively TRBD2 (6 bases). The V end was cut by 5 bases, the J end by 8 bases, with 10 bases between. This CDR3 has 12 amino acids. The V gene's germline CDR1 is SEHNR and CDR2 FQNEAQ (reference sequence). The CDR3 spells CASSLWRDEQFF. CDR3 sequence (DNA): TGTGCCAGCAGCCTATGGAGGGATGAGCAGTTCTTC.